Below, 27 T cell receptor beta chains from the same sample are listed, as sequenced in a study of T cell responses to AZD1222 COVID-19 vaccine. Sequencing used immunoSEQ multiplex PCR; TCRdb keeps in-frame clones, though not all of them. The sample has roughly 140,000 clones, 89% seen once. The sample in question was peripheral blood, obtained on day 0 of AZD1222 vaccination. Every receptor here comes from an adult in good health.

V and J are TRBV25-1 and TRBJ2-3; unclear D gene. The V end lost 10 bases, the J end lost 4 bases, and 12 bases lay between the germline ends. Germline values: CDR1 MGHDK, CDR2 SYGVNS. The CDR3 is 12 amino acids. In DNA, the CDR3 is TGTGCCAACGCGAGGCAGTCAGATACGCAGTATTTT. It translates to CANARQSDTQYF.

The chain links TRBV28 to TRBJ1-2; D unclear. The ends were cut back, 3 bases at V and 14 bases at J, with 13 bases in the middle. Germline CDR1 MDHEN, CDR2 SYDVKM. CDR3 length: 11 residues. CDR3 region: CASSFGRLFTF. Written as DNA, the CDR3 is TGTGCCAGCAGTTTTGGCAGGTTATTTACCTTC.

This chain joins TRBV30 and TRBJ1-1; D perhaps matches TRBD1 (5 bases). Germline CDR1 reads GTSNPN; CDR2 reads SVGIG (reference sequence). This CDR3 has 14 residues. Trimming removed 0 bases from V and 3 bases from J, with 11 bases in between. CDR3 nucleotides: TGTGCCTGGAGTGTTTGGTCGGGGGACACTGAAGCTTTCTTT. This codes for CAWSVWSGDTEAFF.

This clone was observed a handful of times. J is TRBJ1-2 and V is TRBV7-9; 9 nucleotides line up with TRBD1. The germline V gene encodes CDR1 SEHNR and CDR2 FQNEAQ (reference sequence). The CDR3 loop spans 16 amino acids. Germline trimming cut 0 bases from V and 2 bases from J; bases unmatched to any gene: 4. Written as DNA, the CDR3 is TGTGCCAGCAGCTTAGCGAGGACAGGGGTAAACTATGGCTACACCTTC. Translation: CASSLARTGVNYGYTF.

The chain carries TRBV20-1 and TRBJ1-1; D not certain. Looked up from germline, CDR1 is DFQATT and CDR2 is SNEGSKA (reference sequence). Trimming removed 5 bases from V and 5 bases from J, with 9 bases in between. The CDR3 runs 11 residues. The CDR3 loop reads CSASPGTEAFF. As DNA, the CDR3 is TGCAGTGCTTCCCCGGGGACTGAAGCTTTCTTT.

This clone was observed a single time. This chain connects TRBV5-1 to TRBJ2-3; unclear D gene. In germline, CDR1 is SGHRS, CDR2 YFSETQ. V gave up 2 bases and J gave up 0 bases, with 10 bases separating them. This CDR3 spans 15 amino acids. The CDR3 region has the DNA TGCGCCAGCAGCTTAAGCAGCTCTAGCACAGATACGCAGTATTTT. Encoded protein: CASSLSSSSTDTQYF.

The genes are TRBV5-1 and TRBJ1-2; no definite D call. Looked up from germline, CDR1 is SGHRS and CDR2 is YFSETQ. Between the trimmed V and J ends, which lost 2 bases and 2 bases, there was a span of 7 bases. The CDR3 consists of 13 residues. CDR3 nucleotide sequence: TGCGCCAGCAGCTTCGGCGGAAACTATGGCTACACCTTC. Amino acid sequence: CASSFGGNYGYTF.

This clone was seen many times. The chain has TRBV28 and TRBJ2-7, with D tentatively TRBD1 (6 bases). There are 16 residues in the CDR3. Germline CDR1 MDHEN, CDR2 SYDVKM. Trimming took off 5 bases at V and 2 bases at J, with 19 bases between the two ends. The CDR3 nucleotides are TGTGCCAGCAGTGTCACCTCCAGGGGCTGGGCCTACGAGCAGTACTTC. Translated, it gives CASSVTSRGWAYEQYF.

This CDR3 reads CASRDRGTDTQYF. CDR3 coding DNA: TGTGCCAGCAGGGACAGGGGCACAGATACGCAGTATTTT. The chain couples TRBV11-3 to TRBJ2-3; TRBD1 matches 8 bases. The ends lost 6 bases at V and 1 base at J; junction bases unmatched: 0. This CDR3 is built from 13 residues. CDR1 is SGHNT and CDR2 is YENEEA in the germline V gene.

The J gene is TRBJ2-1, the V gene TRBV5-6; 10 bases match TRBD1. The CDR3 consists of 16 residues. CDR1 is SGHDT and CDR2 is YYEEEE in the germline V gene. Trimming at V came to 5 bases and at J to 8 bases, leaving 13 bases not matched to a gene. CDR3 in DNA: TGTGCCAGCAGACATGACCGGGACAGGGGCGAGGATGAGCAGTTCTTC. This codes for CASRHDRDRGEDEQFF.

The V gene is TRBV28, the J gene TRBJ1-6, with 11 nucleotides matching TRBD1. The CDR3 totals 15 residues. Germline loops: CDR1 MDHEN, CDR2 SYDVKM. The junction had 7 bases not matched to a gene; V was cut back by 6 bases and J by 9 bases. The CDR3 spells CASSPHGTGGSPLHF. The CDR3 DNA reads TGTGCCAGCAGCCCTCACGGGACAGGGGGTTCACCCCTCCACTTT.

CDR3 loop: CASSLQGELGTDTQYF. The CDR3 nucleotides are TGCGCCAGCAGCTTGCAGGGGGAATTGGGCACAGATACGCAGTATTTT. The chain has TRBV5-1 and TRBJ2-3, with 7 bases lining up with TRBD1. The CDR3 has 16 residues. The junction had 6 bases not matched to a gene; V was cut back by 1 base and J by 1 base. CDR1 is SGHRS and CDR2 is YFSETQ in the germline V gene.

The V call is TRBV29-1, the J call TRBJ2-1, with D perhaps matching TRBD2 (5 bases). The CDR3 spans 13 residues. V dropped 7 bases and J dropped 6 bases, with 16 bases sitting between them. CDR1 and CDR2 (germline): SQVTM, ANQGSEA. The CDR3 spells CSANTRNINEQFF. CDR3 DNA sequence: TGCAGCGCAAACACTAGGAACATCAATGAGCAGTTCTTC.

The chain combines TRBV15 with TRBJ2-7; TRBD1 or TRBD2 may be the D gene (5 bases each). Looked up from germline, CDR1 is LNHNV and CDR2 is YYDKDF (reference sequence). Trimming took 5 bases from V and 4 from J, leaving 12 bases between them. There are 13 residues in the CDR3. CDR3 nucleotides: TGTGCCACCAGCCATCGGGACGGGTACGAGCAGTACTTC. This gives the protein CATSHRDGYEQYF.

V and J are TRBV27 and TRBJ2-3, with D hard to call. Germline V gene sequence: CDR1 MNHEY, CDR2 SMNVEV (reference sequence). The CDR3 contains 13 residues. V was shortened by 2 bases and J by 1 base, with 4 bases between the two germline ends. CDR3 nucleotides: TGTGCCAGCAGTTTAGTGGGCACAGATACGCAGTATTTT. Translated: CASSLVGTDTQYF.

The CDR3 DNA follows: TGTGCCAGCAGTTACTCGAGGGGCCAATCTCCCTACGAGCAGTACTTC. It specifies CASSYSRGQSPYEQYF. The chain joins TRBV6-5 to TRBJ2-7; the D gene could be TRBD1 or TRBD2 (5 bases each). Looked up from germline, CDR1 is MNHEY and CDR2 is SVGAGI. CDR3 length: 16 residues. V lost 0 bases and J 2 bases, leaving 14 bases between the germline ends.

V usage is TRBV28 and J usage is TRBJ2-7; the D gene is possibly TRBD1 (7 bases). Germline CDR1 is MDHEN and CDR2 is SYDVKM. The CDR3 is 16 amino acids. Deletions cut 2 bases from V and 1 base from J, with 15 bases between. CDR3 nucleotide sequence: TGTGCCAGCAGTTTACCGGAGGGGGCAGGGTCCTACGAGCAGTACTTC. Its translation: CASSLPEGAGSYEQYF.

This chain joins TRBV7-9 and TRBJ2-7; D is unclear. Germline lookup yields CDR1 SEHNR and CDR2 FQNEAQ (reference sequence). With 7 bases removed from V and 4 bases from J, the gap between germline ends came to 11 bases. The CDR3 sequence is 12 residues long. CDR3 residues: CASTRGSYEQYF. The CDR3 region has the DNA TGTGCCAGCACCCGCGGCAGTTACGAGCAGTACTTC. The whole variable domain, filled in from reference TRBV7-9 and TRBJ2-7, reads DTGVSQNPRHKITKRGQNVTFRCDPISEHNRLYWYRQTLGQGPEFLTYFQNEAQLEKSRLLSDRFSAERPKGSFSTLEIQRTEQGDSAMYLCASTRGSYEQYFGPGTRLTVT.

The chain combines TRBV5-1 with TRBJ2-7; 8 nucleotides align to TRBD1. J gave up 5 bases and V 4 bases, and 5 bases lay outside the gene matches. The length of the CDR3 is 13 residues. Per germline, CDR1 SGHRS and CDR2 YFSETQ. As DNA, the CDR3 is TGCGCCAGCAGCCGGGACAGGAAACACGAGCAGTACTTC. This sequence encodes CASSRDRKHEQYF.

The chain recombines TRBV18 with TRBJ1-3; D remains ambiguous. This CDR3 is built from 15 residues. CDR1 and CDR2 from the germline V gene are KGHSH and LQKENI. V was clipped by 0 bases and J by 0 bases, with 6 bases between them. CDR3 in DNA: TGTGCCAGCTCACCACCCTGGAGCTCTGGAAACACCATATATTTT. As protein: CASSPPWSSGNTIYF.

This chain uses TRBV6-1 with TRBJ1-1; tentatively, D is TRBD1 (5 bases). CDR1 and CDR2 (germline): MNHNS, SASEGT. This CDR3 contains 14 residues. Between the trimmed V and J ends, which lost 3 bases and 6 bases, there was a span of 14 bases. The CDR3 DNA reads as TGTGCCAGCAGTGACCCGGGGACCCGTGCTGAAGCTTTCTTT. This translates into CASSDPGTRAEAFF.

This chain joins TRBV13 and TRBJ1-2; tentative D call: TRBD1 (6 bases). V was cut by 5 bases and J by 8 bases, with 12 bases left in between. CDR1 is PRHDT, CDR2 FYEKMQ, per germline (reference sequence). This CDR3 has 12 amino acids. The CDR3, as DNA: TGTGCCAGCAGCCTCGGGGGGGCGGGCTACACCTTC. Its translation: CASSLGGAGYTF.

J is TRBJ2-7 and V is TRBV30; 7 nucleotides line up with TRBD1. Trimming removed 0 bases from V and 3 bases from J; junction bases left unmatched: 29. Germline lookup yields CDR1 GTSNPN and CDR2 SVGIG (reference sequence). CDR3 length: 22 residues. Here the CDR3 reads CAWSVLPGGTPIRPSLGYEQYF. Here the CDR3 DNA reads TGTGCCTGGAGTGTACTTCCAGGGGGAACGCCTATTAGGCCCTCACTCGGCTACGAGCAGTACTTC.

The V gene is TRBV12-5, the J gene TRBJ1-2, with 9 bases lining up with TRBD1. Trimming cost V 4 bases and J 7 bases; bases outside gene matches: 16. CDR1 and CDR2 (germline): LGHNT, FRNRAP. CDR3 length: 17 amino acids. CDR3 region: CASGSRTGEGTRGGYTF. In nucleotides, the CDR3 is TGTGCTAGTGGTTCGCGGACAGGGGAGGGGACAAGGGGTGGCTACACCTTC.

This chain uses TRBV2 with TRBJ1-5; D uncertain. Germline assignment: CDR1 SNHLY and CDR2 FYNNEI. There are 15 residues in the CDR3. The V end lost 6 bases, the J end lost 4 bases, and 16 bases lay between the germline ends. The CDR3 nucleotides read TGTGCCAGCAGCGAGGACGGCTTGGGGAATCAGCCCCAGCATTTT. Translated, it gives CASSEDGLGNQPQHF.

V is TRBV14 and J is TRBJ1-2, with 11 bases aligning to TRBD1. With V trimmed by 4 bases and J by 4 bases, 8 bases remained unmatched. Germline CDR1 is SGHDN and CDR2 is FVKESK. The CDR3 contains 16 residues. CDR3 in amino acids: CASSRKGTGGAYGYTF. In DNA, the CDR3 is TGTGCCAGCAGCCGAAAAGGGACAGGGGGGGCCTATGGCTACACCTTC.

V usage is TRBV10-2 and J usage is TRBJ2-7; 14 bases fit TRBD2. This CDR3 is 14 amino acids long. With V trimmed by 9 bases and J by 5 bases, 6 bases remained unmatched. Germline V gene data show CDR1 as WSHSY and CDR2 as SAAADI. As DNA, the CDR3 is TGCGCCAGTCGACTAGCGGGGGGGCTCGACGAGCAGTACTTC. As protein: CASRLAGGLDEQYF.